This T cell receptor beta chain was identified in a study of T cells after yellow fever vaccination (dated by TCRdb to the late 2010s). Turning to the overall study: Memory subsets (EM, EMRA, CM and Tscm) were sorted on a BD FACS Aria III using CD3, CD45RA, CCR7 and CD95 staining. Two healthy male donors, one aged 18 to 30 and one aged 30 to 40 years, were included in the cohort. The SMART-Seq v4 Ultra Low Input RNA kit was used to prepare libraries from fractions with low cell numbers. To track T-cell clones before and after primary and booster YFV17D yellow fever vaccination, bulk TCR alpha and beta repertoires were sequenced longitudinally. Blood was collected at multiple timepoints before and after primary and secondary immunization, and bulk PBMC replicates and cell subsets were isolated. Sorting of memory subsets took place on days 0, 15 and 45 and at 18 months after primary vaccination, as well as on days 0, 15 and 45 after the 30-year booster.

A note on this clonotype: No much larger clone is present one base from it, and per-base qualities are unavailable.

On the study overall, not on this receptor specifically: Because the study included only two donors, the extent to which the findings can be generalized is limited. After the booster, most of the clones that had expanded following primary vaccination were detected again (96% of CD4 and around 87% of CD8), which suggests that memory was broadly maintained. Computational filtering was required because FACS-sorted repertoires could contain abundant contaminating clonotypes from the bulk population. A small fraction of clonotypes showed up in both the CD4 and CD8 compartments, probably as a result of convergent recombination. In the sorted memory subsets on day 0, nearly all vaccine-responding clonotypes were below the level of detection. The secondary T-cell response was weaker than the primary response but faster, peaking on day 5 instead of day 15.

Interpreted using the paper, the treatment or condition label stands for: live attenuated yellow fever vaccine strain. PBMCs were isolated from peripheral blood using a standard Ficoll-Paque protocol. For sorted memory subsets, RNA extraction was done with the RNeasy Micro Kit. The CDR3 runs 16 amino acids, cysteine and phenylalanine included. Only the CDR3 DNA stays, 48 bases, in frame from base 1. The germline V gene yields SGHTA for CDR1 and FQGNSA for CDR2. Compared with germline, V lacks 0 bases and J lacks 2 bases; bases without a gene match: 1. TCR cDNA was synthesized by 5'RACE template switching, through which a universal primer site and unique molecular identifiers were introduced. Priming of cDNA synthesis was performed from both the TCR alpha and TCR beta constant segments. Two PCR steps were used to amplify libraries, with sample barcodes and sequencing adapters being added in the second step. Sequencing of libraries was done on Illumina HiSeq 2500 (2x100 bp) or NovaSeq (2x150 bp). Turning to the authors' computational methods: MIGEC handled demultiplexing of reads and collapsing into UMI consensus sequences, while MiXCR performed V(D)J alignment. Using edgeR on replicate PBMC samples, clonotypes were called vaccine-responding if FDR was below 0.01 and the log2 fold change was above 5 up to day 15. Each bulk clonotype was labeled CD4 or CD8 based on which sequenced repertoire, CD4 or CD8, contained the clonotype at higher abundance. To estimate how each clone was distributed across memory phenotypes, clonotype frequencies in memory subsets were weighted by FACS-sorted cell numbers. Starting from the raw public reads, TCRdb applied fastp trimming at Q25, assembled clones with MiXCR and retained in-frame beta chains. All rows with the same CDR3 protein become a single entry with the most common DNA and genes. TCRdb, not the original authors, processed these V and J calls. The sample records some 27,000 distinct CDR3 sequences, over 5.5% of which are singletons. The ten largest clones capture 25% of the sample.

Material: PBMCs, either bulk or a sorted T-cell subset (CD4+, CD8+, memory, or dextramer-sorted; not recorded which), obtained on the day of the yellow fever booster vaccination. Recombination joined TRBV7-2 with TRBJ2-5; the junction holds 12 bases that match TRBD2. This receptor was taken from a man aged 25 to 45 who received the YFV17D yellow fever vaccine. The base sequence is TGTGCCAGCAGCTTAGCCCTAGCGGGAGGGCAAGAGACCCAGTACTTC. Its product reads: CASSLALAGGQETQYF.